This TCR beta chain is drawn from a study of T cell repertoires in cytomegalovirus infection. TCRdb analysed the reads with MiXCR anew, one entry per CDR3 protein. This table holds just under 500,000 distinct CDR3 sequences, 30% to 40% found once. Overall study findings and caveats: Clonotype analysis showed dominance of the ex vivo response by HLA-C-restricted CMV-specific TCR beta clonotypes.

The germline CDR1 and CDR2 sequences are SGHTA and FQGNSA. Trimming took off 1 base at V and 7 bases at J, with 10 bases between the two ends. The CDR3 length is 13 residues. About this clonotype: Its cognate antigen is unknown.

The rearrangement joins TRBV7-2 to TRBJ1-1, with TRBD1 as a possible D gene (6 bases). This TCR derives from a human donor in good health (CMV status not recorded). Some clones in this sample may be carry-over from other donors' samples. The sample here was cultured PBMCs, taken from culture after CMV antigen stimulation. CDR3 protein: CASSLVLGGEAFF. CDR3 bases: TGTGCCAGCAGCTTAGTGTTAGGGGGTGAAGCTTTCTTT.